This T cell receptor (beta chain) emerged from a study of blood T cell repertoires in COVID-19. For the study at large: Collection of acute and convalescent COVID-19 samples took place in the United States, Italy and Spain. T cells, B-cell-depleted T cells, or PBMCs supplied cDNA or gDNA.

In the original processing: Amplification of reference gene primers was used by the study to estimate nucleated cell counts. Measured with immunoSEQ multiplex PCR; TCRdb has only the in-frame clones, and not every one. The DNA was the basis for D and trimming; V, J and clone size are from that table. The top ten clones hold 4.5% to 6% of a sample with 40,000 to 50,000 clones, around 85% of them seen once. Trimming took 4 bases from V and 2 from J; bases not matched to a gene: 10. The CDR3 is 16 residues long. Germline V lookup: CDR1 SGHNT, CDR2 YYREEE (reference sequence). The sample taken for sequencing was peripheral blood. The clonotype comes from a man in his fifties with active COVID-19. The J gene is TRBJ2-7, the V gene TRBV5-4; 9 bases fit TRBD2. This chain's CDR3 is CASSREASGIPYEQYF. The CDR3 DNA reads TGTGCCAGCAGCCGGGAGGCTAGCGGGATCCCCTACGAGCAGTACTTC.